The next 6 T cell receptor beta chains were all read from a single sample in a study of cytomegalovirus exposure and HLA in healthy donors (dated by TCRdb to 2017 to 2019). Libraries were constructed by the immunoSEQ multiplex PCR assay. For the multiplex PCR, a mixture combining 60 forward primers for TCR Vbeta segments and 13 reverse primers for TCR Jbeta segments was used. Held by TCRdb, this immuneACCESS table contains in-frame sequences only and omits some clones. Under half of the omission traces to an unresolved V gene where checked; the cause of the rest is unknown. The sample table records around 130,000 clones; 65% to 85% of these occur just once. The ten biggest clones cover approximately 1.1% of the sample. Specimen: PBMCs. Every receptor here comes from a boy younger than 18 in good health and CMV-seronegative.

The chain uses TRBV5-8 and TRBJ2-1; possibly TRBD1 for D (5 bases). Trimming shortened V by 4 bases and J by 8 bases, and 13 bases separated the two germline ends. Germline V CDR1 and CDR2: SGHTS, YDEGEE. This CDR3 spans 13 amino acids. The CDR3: CASSKDIGDEQFF. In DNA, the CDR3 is TGTGCCAGCAGCAAGGACATTGGCGATGAGCAGTTCTTC.

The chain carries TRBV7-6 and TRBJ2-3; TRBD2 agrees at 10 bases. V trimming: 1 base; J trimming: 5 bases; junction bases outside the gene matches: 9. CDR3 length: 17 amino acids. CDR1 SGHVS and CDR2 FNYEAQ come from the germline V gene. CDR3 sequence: CASSLEASGSLLDTQYF. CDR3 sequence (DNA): TGTGCCAGCAGCTTAGAGGCTAGCGGGAGTTTATTAGATACGCAGTATTTT.

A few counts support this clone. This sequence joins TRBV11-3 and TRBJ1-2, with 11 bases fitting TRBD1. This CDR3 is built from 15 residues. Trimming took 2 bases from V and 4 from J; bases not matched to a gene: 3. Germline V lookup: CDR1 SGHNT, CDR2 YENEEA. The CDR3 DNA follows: TGTGCCAGCAGCTTAAGGACAGGGGGCTTCTATGGCTACACCTTC. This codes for CASSLRTGGFYGYTF.

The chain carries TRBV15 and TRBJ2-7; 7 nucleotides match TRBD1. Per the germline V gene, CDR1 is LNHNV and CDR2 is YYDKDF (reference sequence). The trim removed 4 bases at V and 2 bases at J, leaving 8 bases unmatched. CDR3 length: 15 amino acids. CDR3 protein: CATSKEMRGPYEQYF. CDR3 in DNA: TGTGCCACCAGCAAAGAGATGAGGGGGCCCTACGAGCAGTACTTC.

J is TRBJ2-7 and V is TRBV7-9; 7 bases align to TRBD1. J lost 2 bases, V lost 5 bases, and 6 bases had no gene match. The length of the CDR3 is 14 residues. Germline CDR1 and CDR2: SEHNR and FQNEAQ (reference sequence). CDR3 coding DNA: TGTGCCAGCAGCCTCCCGGGACAGACCTACGAGCAGTACTTC. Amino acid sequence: CASSLPGQTYEQYF.

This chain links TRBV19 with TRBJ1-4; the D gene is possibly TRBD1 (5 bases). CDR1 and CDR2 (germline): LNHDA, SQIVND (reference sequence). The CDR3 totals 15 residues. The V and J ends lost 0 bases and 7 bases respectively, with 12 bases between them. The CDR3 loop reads CASSIEGIGGEKLFF. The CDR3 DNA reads TGTGCCAGTAGTATAGAAGGAATCGGGGGTGAAAAACTGTTTTTT.